The source of this TCR beta chain is a study of monozygotic twins with inflammatory bowel disease. Study-wide points: IBD-affected twins scored below their healthy co-twins in TCRbeta diversity (inverse Simpson).

Germline V gene lookup returns CDR1 SGHRS and CDR2 YFSETQ. The CDR3 is 14 residues long. TCRdb re-called the 5' RACE reads and shows each CDR3 protein once, DNA omitted. The listing records about 380,000 distinct CDR3 sequences. Details on this clonotype: Its cognate antigen is unknown.

This clonotype was sampled from a human donor with ulcerative colitis or Crohn's disease, or a healthy co-twin of an affected twin (not recorded which). The chain is built from TRBV5-1 and TRBJ2-5; the TRBD1 assignment by TCRdb is unverifiable without DNA. Sequenced sample: blood. CDR3 loop: CASSSGTPQETQYF.